These T cell receptor beta chains were read from a single sample in a study of cytomegalovirus exposure and HLA in healthy donors. TCRdb's copy holds only in-frame clones and misses some; the assay was immunoSEQ multiplex PCR. The sample gives roughly 80,000 clones, about 80% of which show up once; around 3% is in the top ten. The source material was PBMCs. The receptors originated from a man aged 50 or older in good health and CMV-seropositive. The CDR3 runs from the conserved cysteine through the conserved F or W. D genes are given only for firm matches. Clone size appears in some rows only: once, few, many, or a class for an expanded clone.

clone size | D gene | J gene | V gene | CDR3 DNA | CDR3 protein
- | - | TRBJ1-2 | TRBV7-3 | TGTGCCACCCCCCCGGGTGGCTACACCTTC | CATPPGGYTF
- | TRBD1 | TRBJ1-3 | TRBV5-1 | TGCGCCAGCAGCTTCCAGGGGGTAACTTCTGGAAACACCATATATTTT | CASSFQGVTSGNTIYF
once | - | TRBJ1-4 | TRBV27 | TGTGCCAGCAGTTTCAGGACTAATGAAAAACTGTTTTTT | CASSFRTNEKLFF
- | TRBD2 | TRBJ2-1 | TRBV7-9 | TGTGCCAGCAGGTTTCAAGGGTCTAGCGGGAGGGTGTTTCACAATGAGCAGTTCTTC | CASRFQGSSGRVFHNEQFF
few | TRBD2 | TRBJ2-3 | TRBV6-4 | TGTGCCAGCAGTTCACTAGCGGGAGGGACAGATACGCAGTATTTT | CASSSLAGGTDTQYF
once | TRBD2 | TRBJ2-1 | TRBV14 | TGTGCCAGCAGCCATGGATGGGGAGGGTCCTACAATGAGCAGTTCTTC | CASSHGWGGSYNEQFF
- | TRBD2 | TRBJ2-1 | TRBV7-6 | TGTGCCAGCAGCTTCAGCGGGAGCGGAAATGAGCAGTTCTTC | CASSFSGSGNEQFF
- | - | TRBJ2-5 | TRBV11-3 | TGTGCCAGCAGCTTCGGCGGGGTCCAAGAGACCCAGTACTTC | CASSFGGVQETQYF
- | TRBD1 | TRBJ2-1 | TRBV19 | TGTGCCAGTAGTAGACAGGGGAGCTCCTACAATGAGCAGTTCTTC | CASSRQGSSYNEQFF
- | - | TRBJ1-2 | TRBV15 | TGTGCCACCAGCCGTCTGACCGAGGCGCCAGAAACCTTC | CATSRLTEAPETF
- | TRBD1 | TRBJ2-7 | TRBV6-1 | TGTGCCACTGTAACCGGGACAGGGAGCAACGAGCAGTACTTC | CATVTGTGSNEQYF
once | TRBD2 | TRBJ2-7 | TRBV23-1 | TGCGCCAGCAGCACTTGGAGGACTAGCACCTACGAGCAGTACTTC | CASSTWRTSTYEQYF
- | TRBD1 | TRBJ1-3 | TRBV7-9 | TGTGCCAGCAGCGACTTCGACAGGGAGAACACCATATATTTT | CASSDFDRENTIYF
- | TRBD1 | TRBJ1-1 | TRBV5-1 | TGCGCCAGCTCACTGACCAGGGGGAGCACTGAAGCTTTCTTT | CASSLTRGSTEAFF
- | TRBD1 | TRBJ1-1 | TRBV7-3 | TGTGCCAGCAGCTTAACGGGACAGGCCAAGAACACTGAAGCTTTCTTT | CASSLTGQAKNTEAFF
- | - | TRBJ1-5 | TRBV10-3 | TGTGCCATCAGTGAGGCGGGGTCAAGGTTTCAGCCCCAGCATTTT | CAISEAGSRFQPQHF
- | - | TRBJ2-2 | TRBV4-3 | TGCGCCAGCAGCCAAGAGGCGGCGGGCGCGGACACCGGGGAGCTGTTTTTT | CASSQEAAGADTGELFF
- | TRBD2 | TRBJ2-7 | TRBV18 | TGTGCCAGCTCACGCGGGACTACCTCCTACGAGCAGTACTTC | CASSRGTTSYEQYF
- | TRBD2 | TRBJ2-7 | TRBV7-2 | TGTGCCAGCATCCCCGGGGGGCTAGCGGGGTCTCGCGAGCAGTACTTC | CASIPGGLAGSREQYF
- | TRBD1 | TRBJ1-1 | TRBV18 | TGTGCCAGCTCACGCCGGACAGGGCGGAACACTGAAGCTTTCTTT | CASSRRTGRNTEAFF
- | TRBD2 | TRBJ2-1 | TRBV6-4 | TGTGCCAGCAGTGAGGGACTAGCGGGAGGGAATGAGCAGTTCTTC | CASSEGLAGGNEQFF
- | TRBD2 | TRBJ2-3 | TRBV13 | TGTGCCAGCAGCTTAAGGGGTACCTCTGGGACTAGCGGGAGGACGGATACGCAGTATTTT | CASSLRGTSGTSGRTDTQYF
once | - | TRBJ2-1 | TRBV6-4 | TGTGCCAGCAGTGACTCGCGTAGATATTCCTACAATGAGCAGTTCTTC | CASSDSRRYSYNEQFF
- | - | TRBJ2-3 | TRBV10-3 | TGTGCCATCAGTGAAGGCCTAGGAAGCACAGATACGCAGTATTTT | CAISEGLGSTDTQYF
- | TRBD2 | TRBJ2-1 | TRBV9 | TGTGCCAGCAGCGTAGGCGGGAGCAGCAATGAGCAGTTCTTC | CASSVGGSSNEQFF
once | - | TRBJ2-2 | TRBV25-1 | TGTGCCAGCAGTGAATATACAGTGAACACCGGGGAGCTGTTTTTT | CASSEYTVNTGELFF
- | TRBD1 | TRBJ1-4 | TRBV4-1 | TGCGCCAGCAGCCGAGCGGGACAGGGAGACGAAAAACTGTTTTTT | CASSRAGQGDEKLFF
- | TRBD1 | TRBJ2-1 | TRBV10-3 | TGTGCCATCAGCGAGGGACAGAACAATGAGCAGTTCTTC | CAISEGQNNEQFF
- | - | TRBJ1-6 | TRBV30 | TGTGCCTCTAACGAGGGTACCTCCTATAATTCACCCCTCCACTTT | CASNEGTSYNSPLHF
- | - | TRBJ1-1 | TRBV9 | TGTGCCAGCAAGAGGTTAGAGAGCACTGAAGCTTTCTTT | CASKRLESTEAFF
- | - | TRBJ1-4 | TRBV30 | TGTGCCTGGAGTGAGGGGACTGTCAATGAAAAACTGTTTTTT | CAWSEGTVNEKLFF
once | - | TRBJ2-5 | TRBV11-2 | TGTGCCAGCAGCTTCGGGGGAGAGACCCAGTACTTC | CASSFGGETQYF
- | TRBD2 | TRBJ2-1 | TRBV15 | TGTGCCACAGGGATCCTGACTAGCGCTGAGCAGTTCTTC | CATGILTSAEQFF
once | TRBD1 | TRBJ1-4 | TRBV6-5 | TGTGCCAGCAGAACCACCGGGACAGCCGTAAAACTGTTTTTT | CASRTTGTAVKLFF
- | - | TRBJ2-1 | TRBV7-9 | TGTGCCAGCAGCAATCAACTAGGCAATGAGCAGTTCTTC | CASSNQLGNEQFF
- | - | TRBJ1-6 | TRBV4-2 | TGTGCCAGCAGCCAAGATTCGAGACCGGGGGATTCACCCCTCCACTTT | CASSQDSRPGDSPLHF
once | TRBD2 | TRBJ2-1 | TRBV6-6 | TGTGCCAGCAGTTACTCTGTAGCGGGAGCGTTCCATGAGCAGTTCTTC | CASSYSVAGAFHEQFF
- | - | TRBJ2-1 | TRBV6-1 | TGTGCCAGCAGTGAAATGTCTAGCGCCCTCAATGAGCAGTTCTTC | CASSEMSSALNEQFF
- | - | TRBJ2-1 | TRBV9 | TGTGCCAGCAGCGGCAGTAGGACTACTACCCCTGGGGGTGAGCAGTTCTTC | CASSGSRTTTPGGEQFF
- | - | TRBJ2-1 | TRBV7-7 | TGTGCCAGCAGCCCGGGTACTATTAGGAATGAGCAGTTCTTC | CASSPGTIRNEQFF